This paragraph reports one T cell receptor beta chain. Its antigen is unknown. The sample comes from a study of cytomegalovirus exposure and HLA in healthy donors. Turning to the study itself: Researchers previously reported finding 100 million or so unique TCR beta sequences from 150 million to 200 million T cells. Study-wide results and caveats: Common viral pathogens seemed, in a later analysis, to connect with several of the most significant clusters.

The PCR employed 60 Vbeta primers together with 13 Jbeta primers. Only in-frame clones appear in the TCRdb table, and some are missing; sequencing was by immunoSEQ multiplex PCR. The repertoire shows about 77,000 clones; the top ten hold about an eighth. Healthy donors of bone marrow made up the group. The sequence came from a man between 45 and 60 years old in good health and CMV-seropositive. The sample comprised PBMCs.

DNA of the CDR3: TGTGCCAGCAGCGCCCGAGCGGATGGCTACACCTTC. It is translated as CASSARADGYTF. The V and J genes are TRBV9 and TRBJ1-2; D ambiguous. Germline V gene lookup returns CDR1 SGDLS and CDR2 YYNGEE. The V end was cut by 3 bases, the J end by 6 bases, with 9 bases between. The CDR3 consists of 12 residues. Full variable domain (missing parts from reference TRBV9 and TRBJ1-2): DSGVTQTPKHLITATGQRVTLRCSPRSGDLSVYWYQQSLDQGLQFLIQYYNGEERAKGNILERFSAQQFPDLHSELNLSSLELGDSALYFCASSARADGYTFGSGTRLTVV.